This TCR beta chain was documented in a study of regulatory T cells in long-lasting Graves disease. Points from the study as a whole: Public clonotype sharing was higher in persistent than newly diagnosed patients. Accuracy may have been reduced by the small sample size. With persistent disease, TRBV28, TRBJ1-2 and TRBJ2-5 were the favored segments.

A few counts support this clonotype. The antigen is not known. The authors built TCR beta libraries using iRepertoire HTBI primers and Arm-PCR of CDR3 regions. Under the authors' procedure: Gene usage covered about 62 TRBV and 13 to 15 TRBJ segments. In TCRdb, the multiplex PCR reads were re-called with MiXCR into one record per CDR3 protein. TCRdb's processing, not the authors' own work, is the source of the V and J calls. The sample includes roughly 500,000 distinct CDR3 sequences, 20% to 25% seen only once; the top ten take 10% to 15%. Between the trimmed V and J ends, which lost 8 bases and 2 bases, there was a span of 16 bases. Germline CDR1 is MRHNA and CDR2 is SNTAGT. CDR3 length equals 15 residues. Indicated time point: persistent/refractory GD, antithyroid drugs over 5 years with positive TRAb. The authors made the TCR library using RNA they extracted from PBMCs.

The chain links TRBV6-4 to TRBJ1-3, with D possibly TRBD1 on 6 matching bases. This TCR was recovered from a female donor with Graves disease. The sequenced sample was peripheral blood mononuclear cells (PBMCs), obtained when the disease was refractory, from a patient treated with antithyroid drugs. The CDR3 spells CASGETGSTGNTIYF. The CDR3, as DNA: TGTGCCAGCGGGGAAACAGGGTCAACTGGAAACACCATATATTTT.